This TCR beta chain was recovered during a study of cytomegalovirus exposure and HLA in healthy donors listed by TCRdb under 2017. General notes on the study: According to an earlier analysis of 587 of the donors, some 170 million T cells yielded 117 million unique TCR beta sequences and about 300 Gb of sequence data. An early release covering 550 to 700 HLA-typed donors comprised 300 to 350 gigabases of sequencing data and around 85 million unique TCR sequences. Among the roughly 400 genotyped donors, around 81% belonged to the genetic ancestry cluster associated with self-reported Caucasian donors. The study aimed to test whether signatures of past pathogen exposure could be identified by cataloging public T cell receptors. The study profiled the T cell repertoires of about 640 subjects by immunosequencing and related them to cytomegalovirus serostatus. A separate validation cohort of more than 100 different subjects was used in addition to the roughly 700-subject first cohort. The study combined high-throughput TCR immunosequencing, statistical association of individual TCRs with disease status, and machine learning to predict cytomegalovirus infection status. A later analysis re-examined previously published TCR beta repertoires from 610 or so donors and added high-resolution HLA genotyping to investigate patterns of TCR occurrence. In the later analysis, no new phenotypic data were used to find candidate immune exposures; instead, reliance was placed on TCR beta sequences and their occurrence across donors. An earlier analysis of around 540 of the donors applied high-throughput TCR beta sequencing to assess whether each TCR beta V gene segment acted as functional or pseudogenic. Donor age, sex, ethnicity and CMV serostatus were collected together with the repertoire data. A later genetic analysis used genome-wide SNP genotypes for about 65% of the roughly 700 donors, treating that subset as a discovery cohort. All discovery cohort repertoires had been generated on a single sequencing platform. Class I and class II HLA loci were covered by the typing at four-digit resolution. The number of donors typed differed by locus, with roughly 629-640 for A, B, C, DRB1 and DQB1, 522 for DQA1, over 600 for DPA1, and 472 for DPB1. Five DR-DQ haplotypes were handled as single units for association and clustering, since linkage in the cohort was strong. Among a few hundred genotyped donors of the cohort, an average of approximately 240,000 unique TCR beta nucleotide sequences were sequenced per donor, roughly 20% of them non-productive. What the research found in general, with its limitations: According to the authors, the approach could potentially be generalized to other disease states and immunological phenotypes. Specific HLA alleles were associated with around 18,000 TCR beta sequences at a false discovery rate of 0.05 in a later analysis. A later analysis reported that several top co-occurrence clusters appeared linked to parvovirus B19, influenza, CMV and Epstein-Barr virus. In a later analysis, the rate of TCR association differed among HLA loci, with DRB1 alleles having the most associated TCRs and HLA-C alleles having the fewest. The classifier was reported to diagnose cytomegalovirus status with high specificity and sensitivity in both the original cohort and the validation cohort. Because counts were too low, around 18 rarely observed V segments, including chromosome 9 orphons, were left out of the earlier analysis of 587 of the donors. HLA typing was unavailable for some donors at each locus, so association tests used only the typed subset. Strong co-occurrence of HLA alleles, especially DR and DQ, made assigning TCR associations to individual alleles difficult. An association between a missense DCLRE1C variant and V-gene and J-gene trimming of TCR beta chains was found in a later genetic analysis and replicated in an independent cohort. Linkage disequilibrium might explain the correlated functional status among segregating V segments, but an unknown experimental factor could not be ruled out. Some IMGT-functional V segments, including TRBV6-2 and TRBV6-3, could not be distinguished by the 87-base-pair reads and were therefore excluded. Immune exposure information for the cohort was limited to CMV serostatus. A cluster of highly shared sequence variants was judged likely to be a technical artifact of the sequencing pipeline. The cohort was sequenced for TCR beta chains only, and without alpha or paired-chain data the features that could be detected were limited. In the study, 164 TCR beta chains were listed as associated with cytomegalovirus. A further reported finding was that TCR beta sequences accurately predicted the HLA-A and HLA-B alleles for most subjects in the first cohort. In an earlier analysis of around 600 of the donors, most TCR beta V segments appeared in productive rearrangements about 87% or about 30% of the time, broadly matching IMGT annotations. In vitro tests confirmed that three of the cytomegalovirus-associated TCR beta chains recognize cytomegalovirus antigens. While some public TCRs were present in many individuals, most TCR sequences turned up only very rarely across donors. Most CMV-associated TCR beta chains appeared to be HLA-restricted in a later analysis, and the HLA associations seemed to be driven largely by CMV exposure. Sequencing depth was assumed to be roughly uniform across donors in the presence/absence analyses, though that assumption may not hold. In a later analysis, HLA-associated TCR beta chains were found to be more clonally expanded and to have lower generation probabilities than equally common non-associated chains. Compared with the roughly 670-donor mean, donors in an Asian-associated ancestry cluster had fewer N-insertions in productive TCRs, according to a later genetic analysis.

Trimming takes 5 bases off V and 5 bases off J; junction bases not matched to a gene: 8. Measured from the cysteine to the phenylalanine, the CDR3 is 14 residues long. Only the CDR3 region is kept as DNA, spanning 42 bases read in frame from base 1. Taken from the germline V gene, the CDR1 and CDR2 loops are MNHNS and SASEGT. In total, roughly 670 healthy bone marrow donors made up the cohort. Cohort members were all nominally healthy when sampled, although unrecorded immune exposures were likely present. The donor was CMV seronegative and belonged to the group of 352 seronegative cohort members. Each donor provided a peripheral blood sample, and peripheral blood mononuclear cells were used for TCR beta sequencing. Genomic DNA extraction from the blood cell samples was performed with the Qiagen DNeasy Blood Extraction Kit. The library came from the immunoSEQ multiplex PCR assay. A mixture of 60 forward primers for TCR Vbeta segments and 13 reverse primers for TCR Jbeta segments was used in the multiplex PCR. Amplification of the CDR3 region of rearranged TCR beta genes was performed with a multiplex PCR assay on genomic DNA. On the Illumina HiSeq System, the amplified TCR beta libraries were sequenced as 87-base-pair reads. The study's processing was this. In a later analysis, some 80 million unique TCR beta chains were counted across the roughly 670 repertoires, and roughly 10 million of these chains were shared by at least two donors. To remove PCR and sequencing errors, raw reads were error-corrected and collapsed into unique sequences using a nearest-neighbor algorithm that merged closely related sequences. V, D and J gene segments were assigned by aligning CDR3 sequences to IMGT reference sequences. Each retained sequence needed at least a six-nucleotide match to both a V gene segment and a J gene segment. Rearrangements were classified as productive when the CDR3 lacked stop codons and remained in frame with V and J, and all other rearrangements were classified as non-productive. CDR3 was defined according to IMGT convention as the region running from the second conserved V-encoded cysteine to the conserved J-encoded phenylalanine. In an earlier analysis of roughly 580 of the donors, sequences lacking an unambiguous match to a single V gene segment were excluded. In an earlier analysis of 587 of the donors, V segments were called functional above 56.7% productive rearrangements and were called segregating when the between-donor standard deviation exceeded 5%. A statistical classification framework was developed to diagnose cytomegalovirus status using the catalog of TCR beta chain sequences. A later analysis assigned V and J genes by comparing TCR nucleotide sequences with IMGT/GENE-DB human TR gene sequences. In a later analysis, CDR3 sequences and most-parsimonious VDJ recombination scenarios were assigned using the TCRdist pipeline. In a later analysis, each TCR beta chain was defined by its CDR3 amino acid sequence together with its V-gene family, and reads lacking a unique V-gene family were excluded. To address suspected cross-contamination and a sequencing artifact, a later analysis removed 592 highly shared, low-generation-probability nucleotide sequences. A later analysis calculated a clonal expansion index for each public chain from normalized within-repertoire ranks of inferred template counts. In a later analysis, generation probabilities were computed with a VDJ recombination model fitted to out-of-frame rearrangements, and the resulting probabilities were checked against IGoR. In a later analysis, TCR-TCR, TCR-HLA and TCR-CMV co-occurrence was scored with hypergeometric tests, and a repertoire-size bias correction was applied to TCR pairs. In a later analysis, false discovery rates were estimated by permuting HLA or CMV assignments 20 times. In a later analysis, co-occurring TCRs were grouped using DBSCAN, and TCRdist sequence similarity was added for clustering within HLA-allele-positive subsets. For co-occurrence clustering, repertoires with fewer than 30,000 or more than 120,000 public chains were excluded, along with roughly 5 repertoires with anomalous nucleotide sharing. Held by TCRdb, this immuneACCESS table contains in-frame sequences only and omits some clones. Under half of the omission traces to an unresolved V gene where checked; the cause of the rest is unknown. V and J calls and clone size are as listed in that table; D and trimming were resolved from the DNA. Counted in this sample were 150,000 to 200,000 clones; 84% of them appeared once. The top ten clonotypes cover 0.26% of the sample.

Remarks on this clone: What this receptor recognizes is not known. Base qualities are missing; no much larger clone stands one base away.

What was sequenced was PBMCs. The V and J genes are TRBV6-1 and TRBJ1-2; 7 middle bases align to TRBD1. This receptor was taken from a boy aged 5-17 years in good health and CMV-seronegative. The CDR3 protein: CASSSGTERYGYTF. In nucleotides, the sequence is TGTGCCAGCAGTTCCGGGACAGAAAGATATGGCTACACCTTC.